These 20 T cell receptor beta chains share one sample of origin, sequenced in a study of blood T cell repertoires in COVID-19. The table came from immunoSEQ multiplex PCR; TCRdb's copy has only in-frame clones and leaves some out. The sample lists around 220,000 clones, 80% to 85% occurring once. Material: peripheral blood. These receptor sequences come from a human donor in a cohort sampled during active COVID-19.

CDR3 nucleotide sequence: TGCAGCGTTGCGCGACAGGGAGCCTATGGCTACACCTTC. This codes for CSVARQGAYGYTF. This chain connects TRBV29-1 to TRBJ1-2, with 7 bases matching TRBD1. Germline assignment: CDR1 SQVTM and CDR2 ANQGSEA. This CDR3 contains 13 residues. V was clipped by 4 bases and J by 4 bases; unmatched bases: 6.

The CDR3 DNA reads TGTGCCACCAGCAGAGGGGACAGAAGAACAGAAGCTTTCTTT. This translates into CATSRGDRRTEAFF. This sequence joins TRBV15 and TRBJ1-1, with TRBD1 identical over 7 bases. The junction had 7 bases not matched to a gene; V was cut back by 1 base and J by 8 bases. Germline V CDR1 and CDR2: LNHNV, YYDKDF (reference sequence). This CDR3 region has 14 residues.

This clone has a handful of counts. The gene calls are TRBV5-6 and TRBJ1-3; perhaps TRBD1 as D (6 bases). This CDR3 comprises 15 residues. Germline CDR1 reads SGHDT; CDR2 reads YYEEEE. V lost 4 bases to trimming and J lost 0 bases, with 11 bases between them. This chain's CDR3 is CASSPRGLSGNTIYF. The CDR3 DNA is TGTGCCAGCAGCCCCAGGGGCCTCTCTGGAAACACCATATATTTT.

The chain is built from TRBV6-2 or TRBV6-3 and TRBJ1-6; TRBD1 agrees at 9 bases. The CDR3 sequence is 14 residues long. CDR1 and CDR2 (germline): MNHEY, SVGEGT. V shed 5 bases and J 11 bases; nucleotides not matched to a gene: 7. CDR3 sequence: CASSNPGQGPPLHF. The CDR3 DNA reads as TGTGCCAGCAGTAACCCGGGACAGGGACCACCCCTCCACTTT.

The chain is built from TRBV11-3 and TRBJ2-2, with D possibly being TRBD1 (5 bases). V lost 5 bases to trimming and J lost 3 bases, with 13 bases between them. The CDR3 loop spans 15 amino acids. The germline gives CDR1 SGHNT, CDR2 YENEEA. CDR3 DNA sequence: TGTGCCAGCAGCCCAATGGGGCCCGACACCGGGGAGCTGTTTTTT. Protein sequence: CASSPMGPDTGELFF.

The rearrangement joins TRBV6-6 to TRBJ1-1; 7 bases fit TRBD1. Germline V lookup: CDR1 MNHNY, CDR2 SVGAGI (reference sequence). The CDR3 has 16 amino acids. With 6 bases clipped from V and 0 bases from J, the junction kept 10 bases outside the gene matches. The CDR3 nucleotides are TGTGCCAGCAGGGATCTACAGGGGACCATGAACACTGAAGCTTTCTTT. Protein sequence: CASRDLQGTMNTEAFF.

The chain joins TRBV7-9 to TRBJ2-7; 9 bases match TRBD1. This CDR3 is 14 amino acids long. The germline V gene has CDR1 SEHNR and CDR2 FQNEAQ (reference sequence). V lost 5 bases to trimming and J lost 3 bases; unmatched junction nucleotides: 5. The CDR3 here is CASSLGQGDYEQYF. DNA of the CDR3: TGTGCCAGCAGCCTGGGACAGGGTGACTACGAGCAGTACTTC.

This chain connects TRBV4-3 to TRBJ2-7; 9 bases are shared with TRBD2. The germline gives CDR1 LGHNA, CDR2 YSLEER. The CDR3 loop spans 21 amino acids. V dropped 0 bases and J dropped 3; count of bases not matched to a gene: 21. CDR3 sequence reads: CASSQEAVYRGGLAGYYEQYF. Written as DNA, the CDR3 is TGCGCCAGCAGCCAAGAAGCGGTGTACAGGGGAGGGCTAGCGGGATACTACGAGCAGTACTTC.

This chain links TRBV19 with TRBJ1-5; possible D gene TRBD1, 6 bases. Looked up from germline, CDR1 is LNHDA and CDR2 is SQIVND (reference sequence). This CDR3 has 11 residues. The V gene lost 8 bases and the J gene lost 6 bases, with 8 bases spanning the gap. This chain's CDR3 is CASGQFQPQHF. The DNA of the CDR3 is TGTGCCAGTGGACAGTTTCAGCCCCAGCATTTT. Supplemented by reference TRBV19 and TRBJ1-5, the full variable domain reads DGGITQSPKYLFRKEGQNVTLSCEQNLNHDAMYWYRQDPGQGLRLIYYSQIVNDFQKGDIAEGYSVSREKKESFPLTVTSAQKNPTAFYLCASGQFQPQHFGDGTRLSIL.

Only a few counts were recorded for this clone. The chain links TRBV15 to TRBJ2-7, with D possibly matching TRBD2 (6 bases). Germline V gives CDR1 LNHNV, CDR2 YYDKDF (reference sequence). This CDR3 contains 15 residues. V was pared by 1 base and J by 2 bases, with 12 bases between. The CDR3 reads CATSRASGPAYEQYF. The CDR3 coding sequence is TGTGCCACCAGCAGAGCCAGCGGGCCCGCCTACGAGCAGTACTTC.

The chain employs TRBV29-1 and TRBJ1-3, with a tentative D call TRBD1 (5 bases). Germline CDR1 and CDR2: SQVTM and ANQGSEA. The CDR3 length is 14 residues. V was clipped by 6 bases and J by 0 bases, with 12 bases between them. CDR3 sequence: CSVGTGFSGNTIYF. The CDR3 DNA follows: TGCAGCGTCGGTACAGGATTCTCTGGAAACACCATATATTTT.

This chain links TRBV30 with TRBJ2-1; 12 bases match TRBD2. The CDR3 loop spans 16 amino acids. Per germline, CDR1 GTSNPN and CDR2 SVGIG (reference sequence). J was trimmed by 8 bases and V by 0 bases; bases with no gene match: 8. The CDR3 region has the DNA TGTGCCTGGAGTGTTTGGACTAGCGGGGCCAGGCATGAGCAGTTCTTC. It is translated as CAWSVWTSGARHEQFF.

The chain joins TRBV6-5 to TRBJ2-2; TRBD1 matches 9 bases. Unmatched junction bases numbered 7, after V lost 7 bases and J lost 4 bases. The length of the CDR3 is 15 residues. Germline CDR1 and CDR2: MNHEY and SVGAGI. The CDR3: CASTPGTGFTGELFF. For the CDR3, the DNA is TGTGCCAGCACCCCCGGGACAGGGTTCACCGGGGAGCTGTTTTTT.

This chain connects TRBV4-2 to TRBJ1-3, with D tentatively TRBD1 (6 bases). The CDR3 length is 19 residues. Trimming left V 1 base short and J 0 bases short, with 19 bases between. Per germline, CDR1 LGHNA and CDR2 YNFKEQ. CDR3 coding DNA: TGTGCCAGCAGCCAAGCCCTCGGAAACACAGGGAGCTCTGGAAACACCATATATTTT. It specifies CASSQALGNTGSSGNTIYF.

The chain joins TRBV7-8 to TRBJ2-5; TRBD2 agrees at 10 bases. Trimming removed 0 bases from V and 5 bases from J; junction bases left unmatched: 6. The CDR3 loop spans 16 amino acids. Germline V gene lookup returns CDR1 SGHVS and CDR2 FQNEAQ. Here the CDR3 DNA reads TGTGCCAGCAGCTTAGCAAGGGGACTAGCGTTGGAGACCCAGTACTTC. It translates to CASSLARGLALETQYF.

V is TRBV27 and J is TRBJ1-4; 7 bases fit TRBD1. J lost 0 bases, V lost 5 bases, and 9 bases had no gene match. CDR1 is MNHEY, CDR2 SMNVEV, per germline (reference sequence). This CDR3 spans 17 amino acids. The CDR3 is CASSSDRAPTTNEKLFF. DNA of the CDR3: TGTGCCAGCAGTAGTGACAGGGCGCCGACAACTAATGAAAAACTGTTTTTT.

This chain links TRBV6-2 or TRBV6-3 with TRBJ2-7; maybe TRBD2 (6 bases). The germline gives CDR1 MNHEY, CDR2 SVGEGT. Trimming pared 0 bases from V and 2 bases from J, leaving 11 bases between. The CDR3 is 15 amino acids. The CDR3 is CASSYSSGGTYEQYF. The CDR3 region has the DNA TGTGCCAGCAGTTACTCTAGCGGAGGGACCTACGAGCAGTACTTC.

The chain employs TRBV3-1 (or the pseudogene TRBV3-2) and TRBJ2-3; 8 bases map to TRBD2. The germline V gene has CDR1 LGHDT and CDR2 YNNKEL (reference sequence). This CDR3 spans 16 amino acids. Trimming at V came to 3 bases and at J to 1 base, leaving 6 bases not matched to a gene. DNA of the CDR3: TGTGCCAGCAGCCATAGTACGGGAGGGGGCACAGATACGCAGTATTTT. The encoded protein is CASSHSTGGGTDTQYF.

This chain uses TRBV3-1 (or the pseudogene TRBV3-2) with TRBJ2-7; TRBD2 matches at 7 bases. This CDR3 is built from 18 residues. Germline CDR1 reads LGHDT; CDR2 reads YNNKEL (reference sequence). With V trimmed by 0 bases and J by 3 bases, 14 bases remained unmatched. CDR3: CASSQDPSGGTKIYEQYF. CDR3 nucleotides: TGTGCCAGCAGCCAAGACCCATCCGGGGGGACGAAGATCTACGAGCAGTACTTC.

This clone was seen a few times. This chain connects TRBV4-2 to TRBJ2-7; D possibly corresponds to TRBD2 (6 bases). Germline CDR1 and CDR2: LGHNA and YNFKEQ. V was cut by 2 bases and J by 0 bases, with 11 bases left in between. CDR3 length: 15 amino acids. CDR3 in amino acids: CASSQLADLSYEQYF. The CDR3 DNA follows: TGTGCCAGCAGCCAATTAGCGGACCTCTCCTACGAGCAGTACTTC.